The clone carrying this T cell receptor beta chain was observed at least ten times. Its antigen remains unknown. The record originates from a study of T cell repertoires in cytomegalovirus infection. Study-level findings and limits: Adding up the frequency of public TCR beta families identified people who carried CMV plus the relevant HLA.

V gave up 3 bases and J gave up 5 bases; unmatched junction bases: 10. The germline V gene encodes CDR1 SGHVS and CDR2 FNYEAQ. The CDR3 extends over 16 amino acids. TCRdb reanalysed the reads using MiXCR and keeps one entry per CDR3 protein. This sample has roughly 250,000 distinct CDR3 sequences, with 22% found just once. This receptor was obtained from a human donor in good health (CMV status not recorded). Some clones in this sample may be carry-over from other donors' samples. Sequencing was carried out using CD8+ T cells from PBMCs. The rearrangement uses TRBV7-6 and TRBJ2-3; 8 nucleotides agree with TRBD2. DNA of the CDR3: TGTGCCAGCAGCTTTCCAGTCGGGGGGGCAGGAGATACGCAGTATTTT. This gives the protein CASSFPVGGAGDTQYF.